This T cell receptor (beta chain) was found in a study of T-cell reconstitution after alpha-beta-depleted transplantation in children. This clonotype was seen repeatedly, ten times or more. V dropped 8 bases and J dropped 0; count of bases not matched to a gene: 10. This CDR3 region has 16 residues. Per the germline V gene, CDR1 is MDHEN and CDR2 is SYDVKM. The authors prepared the TCRbeta library with unique molecular identifiers. TCRdb reprocessed the PCR reads with MiXCR, giving one entry per CDR3 protein. The table lists about 230,000 distinct CDR3 sequences, about 9.6% of them singletons. This clonotype was obtained from a human donor who donated a stem cell graft to a child with SCID. The V call is TRBV28, the J call TRBJ2-3, with 8 bases fitting TRBD2. Sequences were derived from PBMCs from the stem cell graft donor, sampled from the stem cell graft. Here the CDR3 DNA reads TGTGCCAGCGGGACGGGGGGGCGTCCAAGCACAGATACGCAGTATTTT. This codes for CASGTGGRPSTDTQYF.